This T cell receptor beta chain was found in a study of CD8 T cells in Susac syndrome. TEMRA cells were FACS-enriched, unlike CD8+ and CD4+ T cells, which were negatively isolated. The CDR3 totals 13 residues. V trimming: 6 bases; J trimming: 6 bases; junction bases outside the gene matches: 4. Germline values: CDR1 PRHDT, CDR2 FYEKMQ (reference sequence). Random-hexamer reverse transcription was applied to roughly 0.5 to 1 ug RNA. TCRdb itself ran the immunoSEQ multiplex PCR reads through MiXCR, one entry per CDR3 protein. The sample has some 150,000 distinct CDR3 sequences, about 94% seen once. Only one count was recorded for this clonotype.

The chain couples TRBV13 to TRBJ2-2; 7 positions agree with TRBD1. Sequencing was done on a sample of CD8+ T cells from PBMCs. The TCR comes from a human donor with multiple sclerosis. Written as DNA, the CDR3 is TGTGCCAGCAGAGTCGACAGGGCCGGGGAGCTGTTTTTT. It translates to CASRVDRAGELFF.